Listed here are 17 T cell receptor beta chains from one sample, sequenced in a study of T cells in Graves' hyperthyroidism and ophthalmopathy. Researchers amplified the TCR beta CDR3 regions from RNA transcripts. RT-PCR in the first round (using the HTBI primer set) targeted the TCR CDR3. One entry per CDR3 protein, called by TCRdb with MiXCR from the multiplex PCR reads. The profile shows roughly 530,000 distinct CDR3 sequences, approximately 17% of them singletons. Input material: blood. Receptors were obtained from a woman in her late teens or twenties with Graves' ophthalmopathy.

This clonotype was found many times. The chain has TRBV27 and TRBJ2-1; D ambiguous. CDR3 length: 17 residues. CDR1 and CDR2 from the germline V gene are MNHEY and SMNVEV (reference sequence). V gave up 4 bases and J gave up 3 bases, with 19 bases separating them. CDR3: CASSSDTLTPYYNEQFF. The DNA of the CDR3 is TGTGCCAGCAGTTCCGATACACTGACCCCGTACTACAATGAGCAGTTCTTC.

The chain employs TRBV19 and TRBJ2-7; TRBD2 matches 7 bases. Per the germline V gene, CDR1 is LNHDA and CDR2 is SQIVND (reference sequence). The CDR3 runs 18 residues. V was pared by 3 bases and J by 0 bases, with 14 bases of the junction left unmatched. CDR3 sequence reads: CASSISLHTSASSYEQYF. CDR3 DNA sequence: TGTGCCAGTAGTATTTCCCTGCATACTAGCGCGAGCTCCTACGAGCAGTACTTC.

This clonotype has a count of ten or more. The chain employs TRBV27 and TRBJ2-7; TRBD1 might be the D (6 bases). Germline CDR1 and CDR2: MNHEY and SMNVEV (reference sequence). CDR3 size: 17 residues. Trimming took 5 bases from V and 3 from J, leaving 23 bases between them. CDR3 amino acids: CASSPLQVGAIYYEQYF. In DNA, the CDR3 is TGTGCCAGCAGTCCGCTGCAAGTGGGGGCTATTTACTACGAGCAGTACTTC.

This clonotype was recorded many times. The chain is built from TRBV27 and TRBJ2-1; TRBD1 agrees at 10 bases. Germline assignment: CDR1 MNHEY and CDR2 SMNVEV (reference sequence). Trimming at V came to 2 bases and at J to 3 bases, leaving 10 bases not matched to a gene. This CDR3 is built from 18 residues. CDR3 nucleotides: TGTGCCAGCAGTTTAGTCCCGGGACAGGGGAAGGGCTACAATGAGCAGTTCTTC. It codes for CASSLVPGQGKGYNEQFF.

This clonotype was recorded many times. The CDR3 loop is CASSYTPGTTASEQYF. CDR3 in DNA: TGTGCCAGCAGTTACACCCCCGGGACAACTGCCTCCGAGCAGTACTTC. This rearrangement joins TRBV6-5 to TRBJ2-7; possibly TRBD1 for D (6 bases). The length of the CDR3 is 16 residues. Deletions cut 2 bases from V and 6 bases from J, with 20 bases between. Germline V gene lookup returns CDR1 MNHEY and CDR2 SVGAGI.

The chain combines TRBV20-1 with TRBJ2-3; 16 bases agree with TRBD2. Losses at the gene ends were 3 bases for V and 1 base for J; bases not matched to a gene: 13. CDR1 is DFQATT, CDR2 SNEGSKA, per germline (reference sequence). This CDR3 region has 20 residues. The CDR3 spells CSASAGLAGGINLGTDTQYF. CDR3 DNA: TGCAGTGCTAGCGCGGGACTAGCGGGAGGGATAAATCTGGGCACAGATACGCAGTATTTT.

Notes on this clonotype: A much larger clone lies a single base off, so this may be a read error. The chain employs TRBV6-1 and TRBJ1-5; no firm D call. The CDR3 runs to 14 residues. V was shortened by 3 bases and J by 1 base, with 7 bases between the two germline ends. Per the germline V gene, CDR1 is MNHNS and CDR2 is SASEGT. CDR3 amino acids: CASSDWVSNQPQHF. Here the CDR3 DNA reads TGTGCCAGCAGTGATTGGGTCAGCAATCAGCCCCAGCATTTT.

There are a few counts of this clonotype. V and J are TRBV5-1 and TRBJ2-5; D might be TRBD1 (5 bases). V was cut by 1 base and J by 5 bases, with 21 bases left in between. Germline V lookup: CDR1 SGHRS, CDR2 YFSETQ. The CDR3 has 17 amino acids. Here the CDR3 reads CASSLMGQGWSRETQYF. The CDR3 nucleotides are TGCGCCAGCAGCTTGATGGGTCAGGGTTGGTCTCGGGAGACCCAGTACTTC. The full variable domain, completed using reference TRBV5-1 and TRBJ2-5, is KAGVTQTPRYLIKTRGQQVTLSCSPISGHRSVSWYQQTPGQGLQFLFEYFSETQRNKGNFPGRFSGRQFSNSRSEMNVSTLELGDSALYLCASSLMGQGWSRETQYFGPGTRLLVL.

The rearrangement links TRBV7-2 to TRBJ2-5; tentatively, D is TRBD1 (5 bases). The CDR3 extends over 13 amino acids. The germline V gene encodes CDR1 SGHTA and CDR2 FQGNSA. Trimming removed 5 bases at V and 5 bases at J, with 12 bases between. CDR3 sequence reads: CASSDDSPETQYF. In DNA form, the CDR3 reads TGTGCCAGCAGCGACGACAGTCCGGAGACCCAGTACTTC.

The CDR3 here is CSASDTGGSYNSPLHF. The CDR3 nucleotides are TGCAGTGCTAGTGATACAGGGGGCTCCTATAATTCACCCCTCCACTTT. The chain recombines TRBV20-1 with TRBJ1-6, with TRBD1 matching over 8 bases. Germline trimming cut 3 bases from V and 0 bases from J; bases unmatched to any gene: 4. The germline V gene encodes CDR1 DFQATT and CDR2 SNEGSKA (reference sequence). CDR3 length: 16 residues.

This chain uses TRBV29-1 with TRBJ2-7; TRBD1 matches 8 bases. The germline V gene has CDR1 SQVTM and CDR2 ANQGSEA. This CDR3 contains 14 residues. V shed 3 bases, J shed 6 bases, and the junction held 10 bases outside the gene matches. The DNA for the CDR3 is TGCAGCGTTGACAGACAGGGGACGATAGTCGAGCAGTACTTC. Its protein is CSVDRQGTIVEQYF.

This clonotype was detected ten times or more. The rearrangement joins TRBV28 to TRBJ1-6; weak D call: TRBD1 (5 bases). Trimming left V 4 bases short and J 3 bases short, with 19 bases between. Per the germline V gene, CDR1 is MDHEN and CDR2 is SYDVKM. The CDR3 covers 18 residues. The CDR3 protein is CASSYQGKLGLYNSPLHF. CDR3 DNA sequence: TGTGCCAGCAGTTACCAGGGAAAGCTAGGGCTCTATAATTCACCCCTCCACTTT.

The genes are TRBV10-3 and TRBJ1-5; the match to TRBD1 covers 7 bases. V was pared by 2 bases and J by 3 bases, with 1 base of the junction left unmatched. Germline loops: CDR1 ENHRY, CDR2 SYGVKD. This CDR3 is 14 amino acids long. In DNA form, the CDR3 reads TGTGCCATCAGTGAGGGACAGGACAATCAGCCCCAGCATTTT. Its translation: CAISEGQDNQPQHF.

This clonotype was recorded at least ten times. As DNA, the CDR3 is TGTGCCAGCAGTTTATCCGGGGGTTTCAACTATGGCTACACCTTC. Its translation: CASSLSGGFNYGYTF. The chain carries TRBV28 and TRBJ1-2; weak D call: TRBD1 (5 bases). The V gene lost 1 base and the J gene lost 2 bases, with 11 bases spanning the gap. Germline CDR1 is MDHEN and CDR2 is SYDVKM. The CDR3 extends over 15 amino acids.

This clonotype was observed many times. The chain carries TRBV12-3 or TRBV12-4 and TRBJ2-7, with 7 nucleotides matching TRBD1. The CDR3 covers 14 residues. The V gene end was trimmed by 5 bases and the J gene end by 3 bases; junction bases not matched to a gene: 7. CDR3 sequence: CASSLPGQFYEQYF. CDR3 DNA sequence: TGTGCCAGCAGTCTCCCGGGACAGTTCTACGAGCAGTACTTC.

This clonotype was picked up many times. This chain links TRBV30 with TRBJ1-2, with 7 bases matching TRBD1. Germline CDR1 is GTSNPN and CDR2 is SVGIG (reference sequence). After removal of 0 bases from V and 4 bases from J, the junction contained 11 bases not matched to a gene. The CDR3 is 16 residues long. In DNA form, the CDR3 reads TGTGCCTGGAGTGTCGGGACAGCCCCCACATTCTATGGCTACACCTTC. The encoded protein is CAWSVGTAPTFYGYTF.

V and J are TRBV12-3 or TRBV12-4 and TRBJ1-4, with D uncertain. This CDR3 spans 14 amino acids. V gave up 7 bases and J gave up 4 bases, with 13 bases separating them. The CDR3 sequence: CASTVGWGNEKLFF. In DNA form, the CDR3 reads TGTGCCAGCACCGTGGGATGGGGTAATGAAAAACTGTTTTTT.